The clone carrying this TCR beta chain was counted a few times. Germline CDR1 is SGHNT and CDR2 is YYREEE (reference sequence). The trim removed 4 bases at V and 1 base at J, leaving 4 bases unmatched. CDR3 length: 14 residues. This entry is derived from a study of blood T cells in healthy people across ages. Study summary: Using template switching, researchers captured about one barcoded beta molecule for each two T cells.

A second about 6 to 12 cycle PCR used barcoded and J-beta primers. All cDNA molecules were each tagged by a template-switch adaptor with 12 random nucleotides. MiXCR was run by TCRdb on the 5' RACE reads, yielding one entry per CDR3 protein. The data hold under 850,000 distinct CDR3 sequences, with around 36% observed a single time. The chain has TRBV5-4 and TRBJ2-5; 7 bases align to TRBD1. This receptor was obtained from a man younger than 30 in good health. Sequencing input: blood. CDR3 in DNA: TGTGCCAGCAGCATGAGGACAGGCCAAGAGACCCAGTACTTC. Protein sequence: CASSMRTGQETQYF.